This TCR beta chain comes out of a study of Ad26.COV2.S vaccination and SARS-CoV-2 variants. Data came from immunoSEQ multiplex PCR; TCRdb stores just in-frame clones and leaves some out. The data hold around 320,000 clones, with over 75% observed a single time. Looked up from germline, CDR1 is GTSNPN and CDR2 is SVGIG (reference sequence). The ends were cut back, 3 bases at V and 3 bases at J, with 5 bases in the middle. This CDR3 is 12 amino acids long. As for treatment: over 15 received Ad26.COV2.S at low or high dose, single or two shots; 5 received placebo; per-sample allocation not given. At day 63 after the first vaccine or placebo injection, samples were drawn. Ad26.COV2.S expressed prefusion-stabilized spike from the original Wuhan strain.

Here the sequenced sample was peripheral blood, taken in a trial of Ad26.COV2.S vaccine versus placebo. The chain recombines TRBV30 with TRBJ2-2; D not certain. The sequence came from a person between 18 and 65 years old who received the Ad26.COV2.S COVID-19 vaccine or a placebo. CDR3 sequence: CAWRFDTGELFF. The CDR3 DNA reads TGTGCCTGGAGGTTTGACACCGGGGAGCTGTTTTTT.